These 32 T cell receptor beta chains came from one sample sequenced in a study of blood T cell repertoires in COVID-19. Method: immunoSEQ multiplex PCR; TCRdb's copy keeps in-frame clones and lacks some. The repertoire has about 62,000 clones, about four fifths of them found once; the top ten carry 6.3%. Sequenced material: peripheral blood. Every receptor here comes from a human donor in a cohort sampled during active COVID-19.

The V gene is TRBV29-1, the J gene TRBJ2-7; TRBD1 matches at 7 bases. Losses at the gene ends were 4 bases for V and 5 bases for J; bases not matched to a gene: 5. The CDR3 is 12 residues long. Germline V CDR1 and CDR2: SQVTM, ANQGSEA. CDR3 residues: CSVAQGVHEQYF. As DNA, the CDR3 is TGCAGCGTTGCTCAGGGGGTACACGAGCAGTACTTC.

The J gene is TRBJ2-7, the V gene TRBV3-1 (or the pseudogene TRBV3-2); possibly TRBD2 for D (5 bases). The V end was cut by 4 bases, the J end by 8 bases, with 12 bases between. Germline lookup yields CDR1 LGHDT and CDR2 YNNKEL (reference sequence). The CDR3 loop spans 12 amino acids. CDR3 DNA: TGTGCCAGCAGCCCCGGGGAGAGGCAGCAGTACTTC. This translates into CASSPGERQQYF.

The chain is built from TRBV6-5 and TRBJ2-3; TRBD1 agrees at 7 bases. Trimming at V came to 6 bases and at J to 5 bases, leaving 2 bases not matched to a gene. The germline V gene encodes CDR1 MNHEY and CDR2 SVGAGI. The CDR3 has 12 amino acids. The CDR3 here is CASSTGVDTQYF. CDR3 nucleotide sequence: TGTGCCAGCAGCACAGGGGTAGATACGCAGTATTTT.

The rearrangement joins TRBV5-1 to TRBJ2-5, with D possibly TRBD2 on 6 matching bases. The V gene lost 2 bases and the J gene lost 5 bases, with 25 bases spanning the gap. The CDR3 has 18 amino acids. The germline V gene has CDR1 SGHRS and CDR2 YFSETQ. For the CDR3, the DNA is TGCGCCAGCAGCTTTTACCGGGGGTTCCCTTCGGGGGAGGAGACCCAGTACTTC. Amino acid sequence: CASSFYRGFPSGEETQYF.

The chain carries TRBV3-1 (or the pseudogene TRBV3-2) and TRBJ2-1; TRBD2 matches at 10 bases. V lost 0 bases, J lost 10 bases, and 6 bases stayed unmatched. Germline CDR1 and CDR2: LGHDT and YNNKEL (reference sequence). CDR3 size: 15 residues. The CDR3 region has the DNA TGTGCCAGCAGCCAAGATTGGAGTAGCGGGGGGGAGCAGTTCTTC. Its translation: CASSQDWSSGGEQFF.

The chain joins TRBV6-5 to TRBJ2-5; a weak D match, TRBD1 (6 bases). The V gene lost 7 bases and the J gene lost 3 bases, with 12 bases spanning the gap. CDR1 is MNHEY, CDR2 SVGAGI, per germline. This CDR3 comprises 13 residues. The CDR3 spells CASKGHSKETQYF. CDR3 DNA sequence: TGTGCCAGCAAGGGACATTCCAAAGAGACCCAGTACTTC.

The chain recombines TRBV19 with TRBJ1-2; D is possibly TRBD1 (6 bases). CDR3 size: 13 residues. Looked up from germline, CDR1 is LNHDA and CDR2 is SQIVND (reference sequence). V lost 3 bases and J lost 3, with 8 bases in between. This chain's CDR3 is CASSINRDYGYTF. CDR3 DNA: TGTGCCAGTAGTATCAACAGGGACTATGGCTACACCTTC.

V is TRBV7-9 and J is TRBJ2-7; 9 positions agree with TRBD1. Germline trimming cut 6 bases from V and 5 bases from J; bases unmatched to any gene: 11. This CDR3 has 15 amino acids. The germline CDR1 and CDR2 sequences are SEHNR and FQNEAQ (reference sequence). Written as DNA, the CDR3 is TGTGCCAGCAGAAATAGGGGACAGGGAATACACGAGCAGTACTTC. It encodes CASRNRGQGIHEQYF.

CDR3 protein: CASSLLGELFF. CDR3 bases: TGTGCCAGCAGCCTCCTCGGGGAGCTGTTTTTT. The chain links TRBV5-4 to TRBJ2-2; D is unclear. The germline V gene has CDR1 SGHNT and CDR2 YYREEE (reference sequence). The CDR3 runs to 11 residues. V was shortened by 4 bases and J by 7 bases, with 5 bases between the two germline ends.

V is TRBV5-1 and J is TRBJ2-5; TRBD1 aligns across 8 bases. The junction had 2 bases not matched to a gene; V was cut back by 4 bases and J by 9 bases. CDR3 length equals 11 residues. The V gene's germline CDR1 is SGHRS and CDR2 YFSETQ. CDR3 sequence reads: CASSEQGAQYF. In DNA form, the CDR3 reads TGCGCCAGCAGCGAACAGGGGGCCCAGTACTTC.

The rearrangement links TRBV2 to TRBJ1-5, with 8 bases lining up with TRBD1. J was trimmed by 1 base and V by 7 bases; bases with no gene match: 6. CDR3 size: 15 residues. Germline CDR1 SNHLY, CDR2 FYNNEI. Written as DNA, the CDR3 is TGTGCCAGCACTGGACAGGGCGGGAGCAATCAGCCCCAGCATTTT. It translates to CASTGQGGSNQPQHF.

The chain is built from TRBV27 and TRBJ1-2; 9 nucleotides agree with TRBD1. The CDR3 is 17 residues long. V lost 6 bases and J lost 3; bases outside the gene matches: 14. Germline assignment: CDR1 MNHEY and CDR2 SMNVEV (reference sequence). The CDR3 region is CASSPLGRTGAHYGYTF. CDR3 coding DNA: TGTGCCAGCAGCCCCCTCGGTCGGACAGGGGCCCACTATGGCTACACCTTC.

The rearrangement joins TRBV9 to TRBJ2-1; 12 bases align to TRBD2. The V and J ends lost 4 bases and 10 bases, in that order; junction bases with no gene match: 12. The CDR3 has 16 residues. The germline CDR1 and CDR2 sequences are SGDLS and YYNGEE. CDR3 sequence: CASSLSPGLAGEEQFF. CDR3 coding DNA: TGTGCCAGCAGCCTCTCCCCGGGACTAGCGGGCGAAGAGCAGTTCTTC.

The chain couples TRBV2 to TRBJ2-5; 13 bases agree with TRBD2. Germline V gene sequence: CDR1 SNHLY, CDR2 FYNNEI. The CDR3 is 15 amino acids. V shed 7 bases, J shed 4 bases, and the junction held 6 bases outside the gene matches. In DNA, the CDR3 is TGTGCCAGCATCAGACTAGCGGGAGGAAGAGAGACCCAGTACTTC. Its protein product is CASIRLAGGRETQYF.

This clone was counted between two and nine times. The chain combines TRBV5-1 with TRBJ1-2; D is unresolved. V gave up 0 bases and J gave up 7 bases, with 7 bases separating them. CDR1 is SGHRS, CDR2 YFSETQ, per germline. The length of the CDR3 is 12 residues. The CDR3 here is CASSLAGFGYTF. The CDR3 nucleotides read TGCGCCAGCAGCTTGGCCGGGTTTGGCTACACCTTC. Complete variable domain (other parts from reference TRBV5-1 and TRBJ1-2): KAGVTQTPRYLIKTRGQQVTLSCSPISGHRSVSWYQQTPGQGLQFLFEYFSETQRNKGNFPGRFSGRQFSNSRSEMNVSTLELGDSALYLCASSLAGFGYTFGSGTRLTVV.

The chain recombines TRBV6-5 with TRBJ2-1; the match to TRBD1 covers 10 bases. J gave up 3 bases and V 7 bases, and 3 bases lay outside the gene matches. Per germline, CDR1 MNHEY and CDR2 SVGAGI. The CDR3 runs 14 residues. The CDR3 DNA is TGTGCCAGCAAAAGGGACAGGGGCTACAATGAGCAGTTCTTC. As protein: CASKRDRGYNEQFF.

The chain carries TRBV5-1 and TRBJ1-1; no reliable D call. This CDR3 spans 14 amino acids. Trimming shortened V by 0 bases and J by 1 base, and 7 bases separated the two germline ends. CDR1 and CDR2 from the germline V gene are SGHRS and YFSETQ. CDR3 amino acids: CASSLVGRNTEAFF. The CDR3 DNA is TGCGCCAGCAGCTTGGTTGGGAGGAACACTGAAGCTTTCTTT.

The V and J genes are TRBV10-2 and TRBJ2-5; tentatively, D is TRBD1 (5 bases). V dropped 6 bases and J dropped 5 bases, with 10 bases sitting between them. Germline V gene data show CDR1 as WSHSY and CDR2 as SAAADI. The CDR3 has 12 amino acids. This chain's CDR3 is CASSQGYETQYF. The CDR3, as DNA: TGCGCCAGCAGCCAGGGTTACGAGACCCAGTACTTC.

This clone was seen a few times. The chain recombines TRBV7-6 with TRBJ2-7; 9 positions agree with TRBD2. This CDR3 is built from 16 residues. With V trimmed by 4 bases and J by 4 bases, 11 bases remained unmatched. CDR1 and CDR2 from the germline V gene are SGHVS and FNYEAQ. The CDR3 coding sequence is TGTGCCAGCAGCTACCAAGCGGGGGGAAAGAGGTACGAGCAGTACTTC. It translates to CASSYQAGGKRYEQYF.

The CDR3 nucleotides are TGTGCCAGCAGTGAAGTGGGACAGGGGGCATCTGGGGCCAACGTCCTGACTTTC. Translated: CASSEVGQGASGANVLTF. The chain combines TRBV6-1 with TRBJ2-6, with 12 bases matching TRBD1. This CDR3 comprises 18 residues. V dropped 1 base and J dropped 1; count of bases not matched to a gene: 2. CDR1 MNHNS and CDR2 SASEGT come from the germline V gene.

The chain joins TRBV4-1 to TRBJ2-1, with no clear D. The V and J ends lost 3 bases and 5 bases respectively, with 11 bases between them. The CDR3 length is 14 residues. The germline V gene has CDR1 MGHRA and CDR2 YSYEKL. In DNA form, the CDR3 reads TGCGCCAGCAGCCAGTTATTTGCGAACAATGAGCAGTTCTTC. Translation: CASSQLFANNEQFF.

V is TRBV4-1 and J is TRBJ2-7, with D perhaps matching TRBD1 (7 bases). From germline, CDR1 is MGHRA and CDR2 YSYEKL. V dropped 4 bases and J dropped 0 bases, with 16 bases sitting between them. The CDR3 has 16 residues. The CDR3 spells CASSPRDSPSSYEQYF. CDR3 nucleotide sequence: TGCGCCAGCAGCCCGCGGGACAGTCCGAGCTCCTACGAGCAGTACTTC.

The chain joins TRBV2 to TRBJ1-1; 9 nucleotides line up with TRBD1. V shed 6 bases and J 7 bases; nucleotides not matched to a gene: 12. This CDR3 spans 15 amino acids. CDR1 and CDR2 from the germline V gene are SNHLY and FYNNEI. As DNA, the CDR3 is TGTGCCAGCAGGGCTAACAGGGGGCTCGACGATGAAGCTTTCTTT. Translated, it gives CASRANRGLDDEAFF.

This sequence joins TRBV12-3 or TRBV12-4 and TRBJ1-1; TRBD1 might be the D (5 bases). The CDR3 contains 11 residues. Trimming shortened V by 1 base and J by 10 bases, and 7 bases separated the two germline ends. CDR3 coding DNA: TGTGCCAGCAGTTTAGGTAGGGGAGCTTTCTTT. Its translation: CASSLGRGAFF.

This CDR3 reads CASSNRGRDSPLHF. The CDR3 DNA is TGTGCCAGCTCCAATCGGGGGAGAGATTCACCCCTCCACTTT. The V call is TRBV6-5, the J call TRBJ1-6, with TRBD1 as a possible D gene (5 bases). Germline CDR1 MNHEY, CDR2 SVGAGI. The V and J ends lost 8 bases and 8 bases respectively, with 16 bases between them. This CDR3 has 14 residues.

The CDR3 loop reads CASNPSGISQYF. In nucleotides, the CDR3 is TGTGCCAGCAATCCTAGCGGGATTAGCCAGTACTTC. The chain has TRBV2 and TRBJ2-5; 9 bases agree with TRBD2. V dropped 7 bases and J dropped 10; count of bases not matched to a gene: 7. The CDR3 has 12 amino acids. Germline V CDR1 and CDR2: SNHLY, FYNNEI.

V and J are TRBV2 and TRBJ2-1; no firm D call. There are 11 residues in the CDR3. Germline V gene data show CDR1 as SNHLY and CDR2 as FYNNEI. The ends were cut back, 6 bases at V and 5 bases at J, with 5 bases in the middle. The CDR3 sequence: CASRRDNEQFF. The DNA of the CDR3 is TGTGCCAGCAGACGGGACAATGAGCAGTTCTTC.

V gene TRBV4-1 combines with J gene TRBJ2-7; D is unclear. The CDR3 consists of 14 residues. Germline CDR1 MGHRA, CDR2 YSYEKL. The V end lost 4 bases, the J end lost 3 bases, and 13 bases lay between the germline ends. CDR3 residues: CASSLEVQSYEQYF. In DNA, the CDR3 is TGCGCCAGCAGCCTAGAGGTACAGAGCTACGAGCAGTACTTC.

This clone appeared a few times. The chain carries TRBV5-1 and TRBJ2-1, with TRBD2 as a possible D gene (5 bases). Germline-derived CDR1 and CDR2 are SGHRS and YFSETQ. The CDR3 has 13 residues. Trimming pared 0 bases from V and 8 bases from J, leaving 9 bases between. The CDR3 sequence: CASSLDGGYEQFF. The CDR3 DNA follows: TGCGCCAGCAGCTTGGACGGAGGTTATGAGCAGTTCTTC.

The chain is built from TRBV6-5 and TRBJ1-2; weak D call: TRBD1 (6 bases). Trimming stripped 6 bases from V and 4 bases from J, with 15 bases between. CDR3 size: 14 residues. Germline V CDR1 and CDR2: MNHEY, SVGAGI. The CDR3 is CASRRVDRAYGYTF. As DNA, the CDR3 is TGTGCCAGCAGGAGAGTGGACAGAGCCTATGGCTACACCTTC.

J is TRBJ2-1 and V is TRBV5-4; 11 bases match TRBD2. The V segment lost 0 bases and the J segment 8 bases; nucleotides outside the gene matches: 10. There are 17 residues in the CDR3. Germline V gene data show CDR1 as SGHNT and CDR2 as YYREEE (reference sequence). DNA of the CDR3: TGTGCCAGCAGCTTGGTAGCTAGCGGGGGGAGTGGCGATGAGCAGTTCTTC. Encoded protein: CASSLVASGGSGDEQFF.

The genes are TRBV24-1 and TRBJ2-1; a weak D match, TRBD1 (5 bases). The CDR3 has 16 residues. From germline, CDR1 is KGHDR and CDR2 SFDVKD. Deletions cut 3 bases from V and 0 bases from J, with 11 bases between. For the CDR3, the DNA is TGTGCCACCAGTGATCACGACAGCAGCTCCTACAATGAGCAGTTCTTC. Its translation: CATSDHDSSSYNEQFF.